This T cell receptor beta chain was captured by sequencing in a study of blood T cell repertoires in COVID-19. Across the whole study: Whether acute or convalescent, the COVID-19 samples came from the United States, Italy and Spain. In each case, the material was cDNA or gDNA derived from T cells, B-cell-depleted T cells, or PBMCs.

Original processing methods: Estimation of nucleated cell counts was performed using reference gene primer amplification. The repertoire was sequenced with immunoSEQ multiplex PCR; TCRdb's copy has only in-frame clones and lacks some. V, J and clone size are taken as reported in that table, and D and trimming were inferred from the DNA itself. The sample has around 330,000 clones, approximately 87% seen once. The CDR3 runs to 14 residues. CDR1 is SGDLS and CDR2 is YYNGEE in the germline V gene. Trimming left V 3 bases short and J 4 bases short, with 13 bases between. The specimen was peripheral blood. V usage is TRBV9 and J usage is TRBJ1-1; D perhaps matches TRBD1 (6 bases). This sequence was found in a woman aged 45-59 years with active or convalescent COVID-19. The CDR3: CASSAKQGVTEAFF. The DNA of the CDR3 is TGTGCCAGCAGCGCAAAACAGGGCGTCACTGAAGCTTTCTTT.